Listed here are 14 T cell receptor beta chains from one sample, sequenced in a study of CD8 T cells in Susac syndrome (dated by TCRdb to about 2019). Receptors were amplified or captured by the immunoSEQ multiplex PCR assay. RNA was extracted with the RNeasy kit and about 0.5 to 1 ug was reverse transcribed using random hexamers. TCRdb's own reprocessing of the public reads used fastp at Q25 and MiXCR and kept productive beta chains. Each entry merges the rows of one CDR3 protein and shows their most common DNA and genes. The sample table shows around 180,000 distinct CDR3 sequences, and 80% to 95% are seen once. The top ten constitute over 0.08% of the sample. The specimen sequenced was CD4+ T cells from PBMCs. These receptors all come from a human donor with multiple sclerosis.

The rearrangement uses TRBV30 and TRBJ2-7; D gene ambiguous. The V end lost 1 base, the J end lost 4 bases, and 5 bases lay between the germline ends. Germline V gene sequence: CDR1 GTSNPN, CDR2 SVGIG (reference sequence). This CDR3 comprises 11 residues. The CDR3 here is CAWSGEYEQYF. The CDR3 coding sequence is TGTGCCTGGAGTGGGGAATACGAGCAGTACTTC.

V usage is TRBV2 and J usage is TRBJ1-1; 7 bases align to TRBD1. With 7 bases clipped from V and 12 bases from J, the junction kept 17 bases outside the gene matches. CDR3 length equals 14 residues. CDR1 is SNHLY, CDR2 FYNNEI, per germline. Here the CDR3 reads CASTSEEGAIGTFF. The CDR3 region has the DNA TGTGCCAGCACCTCCGAAGAGGGGGCAATAGGTACTTTCTTT. Full variable domain (remainder filled in from reference TRBV2 and TRBJ1-1): EPEVTQTPSHQVTQMGQEVILRCVPISNHLYFYWYRQILGQKVEFLVSFYNNEISEKSEIFDDQFSVERPDGSNFTLKIRSTKLEDSAMYFCASTSEEGAIGTFFGQGTRLTVV.

This clonotype appeared once. This rearrangement joins TRBV5-1 to TRBJ1-1; 7 nucleotides line up with TRBD1. V shed 3 bases, J shed 5 bases, and the junction held 7 bases outside the gene matches. The CDR3 spans 14 residues. Germline lookup yields CDR1 SGHRS and CDR2 YFSETQ. CDR3 nucleotide sequence: TGCGCCAGCAGCTACGACAGGGCGGGAACTGAAGCTTTCTTT. Residues: CASSYDRAGTEAFF.

The V and J genes are TRBV11-2 and TRBJ1-1, with no clear D. Germline values: CDR1 SGHAT, CDR2 FQNNGV. This CDR3 has 12 amino acids. Trimming took 1 base from V and 3 from J, leaving 3 bases between them. The CDR3 here is CASSLVDTEAFF. CDR3 in DNA: TGTGCCAGCAGCTTAGTGGACACTGAAGCTTTCTTT.

The gene calls are TRBV14 and TRBJ1-5; D is ambiguous. V was pared by 4 bases and J by 5 bases, with 15 bases between. The V gene's germline CDR1 is SGHDN and CDR2 FVKESK. The CDR3 consists of 15 residues. This CDR3 is CASSLLRHSHQPQHF. The DNA for the CDR3 is TGTGCCAGCAGCCTACTTAGACATAGTCATCAGCCCCAGCATTTT.

This chain's CDR3 is CASSPGYTDTQYF. Here the CDR3 DNA reads TGCGCCAGCAGCCCCGGATACACAGATACGCAGTATTTT. The V and J genes are TRBV5-1 and TRBJ2-3; D gene unclear. The CDR3 runs 13 residues. V was shortened by 4 bases and J by 2 bases, with 8 bases between the two germline ends. The germline V gene encodes CDR1 SGHRS and CDR2 YFSETQ. Using reference TRBV5-1 and TRBJ2-3 for the parts outside the CDR3, the full variable domain is KAGVTQTPRYLIKTRGQQVTLSCSPISGHRSVSWYQQTPGQGLQFLFEYFSETQRNKGNFPGRFSGRQFSNSRSEMNVSTLELGDSALYLCASSPGYTDTQYFGPGTRLTVL.

CDR3 region: CASSVGPGVWTQYF. In DNA, the CDR3 is TGTGCCAGTAGTGTGGGTCCGGGGGTGTGGACGCAGTATTTT. The V and J genes are TRBV19 and TRBJ2-3; weak D call: TRBD2 (6 bases). Trimming took 5 bases from V and 9 from J, leaving 18 bases between them. The CDR3 covers 14 residues. From germline, CDR1 is LNHDA and CDR2 SQIVND (reference sequence).

The chain combines TRBV27 with TRBJ1-6; D gene uncertain. CDR1 MNHEY and CDR2 SMNVEV come from the germline V gene (reference sequence). Trimming stripped 4 bases from V and 7 bases from J, with 5 bases between. The CDR3 loop spans 12 amino acids. CDR3 sequence reads: CASSSNNSPLHF. CDR3 sequence (DNA): TGTGCCAGCAGTTCCAACAATTCACCCCTCCACTTT.

The chain recombines TRBV7-9 with TRBJ1-1; D remains unclear. The CDR3 contains 14 residues. V lost 2 bases, J lost 2 bases, and 9 bases lay in between. Germline CDR1 reads SEHNR; CDR2 reads FQNEAQ (reference sequence). DNA for the CDR3: TGTGCCAGCAGCTTACTGGTTGGAAACACTGAAGCTTTCTTT. Its translation: CASSLLVGNTEAFF.

The chain joins TRBV29-1 to TRBJ1-2; TRBD1 is a possible D gene (5 bases). The CDR3 runs 12 residues. The V gene's germline CDR1 is SQVTM and CDR2 ANQGSEA. Trimming stripped 4 bases from V and 8 bases from J, with 14 bases between. The CDR3 nucleotides are TGCAGCGTTGGGGACCCGGGCCTGGGCTACACCTTC. As protein: CSVGDPGLGYTF.

This sequence joins TRBV6-2 or TRBV6-3 and TRBJ2-1; no reliable D call. The CDR3 sequence is 14 residues long. The germline V gene has CDR1 MNHEY and CDR2 SVGEGT. Trimming removed 5 bases at V and 6 bases at J, with 14 bases between. This CDR3 reads CASSTYTSANEQFF. CDR3 bases: TGTGCCAGCAGTACATATACATCGGCCAATGAGCAGTTCTTC.

The V gene is TRBV28, the J gene TRBJ2-7; either TRBD1 or TRBD2 may supply D (6 bases each). From germline, CDR1 is MDHEN and CDR2 SYDVKM. The CDR3 extends over 14 amino acids. With 7 bases removed from V and 2 bases from J, the gap between germline ends came to 15 bases. The CDR3 here is CASTLQGGTYEQYF. The CDR3 DNA sequence: TGTGCCAGCACCCTACAGGGAGGAACCTACGAGCAGTACTTC.

This chain joins TRBV5-1 and TRBJ2-5; the match to TRBD1 covers 10 bases. V gave up 5 bases and J gave up 3 bases; unmatched junction bases: 4. This CDR3 spans 14 amino acids. CDR1 and CDR2 from the germline V gene are SGHRS and YFSETQ. Here the CDR3 DNA reads TGCGCCAGCAGGACCGGGACAGGGGAAGAGACCCAGTACTTC. Residues: CASRTGTGEETQYF.

The chain recombines TRBV28 with TRBJ2-5; D is ambiguous. V was clipped by 7 bases and J by 2 bases, with 14 bases between them. Germline V CDR1 and CDR2: MDHEN, SYDVKM. The CDR3 runs to 14 residues. The CDR3 protein is CASTSPGRQETQYF. In DNA form, the CDR3 reads TGTGCCAGCACCTCCCCGGGCAGACAAGAGACCCAGTACTTC.